This T cell receptor (beta chain) was captured in a study of blood T cell repertoires in COVID-19. V gave up 0 bases and J gave up 4 bases; unmatched junction bases: 10. The CDR3 is made up of 17 amino acids. Germline V gives CDR1 SGHTA, CDR2 FQGNSA. Only in-frame clones appear in the TCRdb table, and some are missing; sequencing was by immunoSEQ multiplex PCR. The sample holds some 140,000 clones, roughly 84% seen once. Sequencing was performed on PBMCs or T cells enriched from blood (not recorded which). The chain links TRBV7-2 to TRBJ1-2; 8 positions match TRBD1. This sequence was found in a man aged 40-49 years with acute COVID-19. The CDR3 DNA is TGTGCCAGCAGCTTAGCCTATACCAGGGGGCTAGGCTATGGCTACACCTTC. Its protein product is CASSLAYTRGLGYGYTF.